This TCR beta chain came from a study of T cell responses to AZD1222 COVID-19 vaccine. The count of this clone is one. Antigen unknown. Whole-study findings and limits: The donor cohort was predominantly white British with a female majority, and clonal diversity may have been underestimated. In all cases, repertoires were sampled only after the peak T cell response.

The repertoire was sequenced with immunoSEQ multiplex PCR; TCRdb's copy has only in-frame clones and lacks some. The sample yields fewer than 90,000 clones, about nine tenths seen once. Recipients boosted at about 4 weeks or about 12 weeks are pooled. Trimming stripped 4 bases from V and 5 bases from J, with 20 bases between. The CDR3 has 16 amino acids. Germline-derived CDR1 and CDR2 are LGHDT and YNNKEL (reference sequence). The specimen comprised peripheral blood, sampled 28 days after the second AZD1222 dose. This TCR was recovered from an adult who received the AZD1222 COVID-19 vaccine. The chain combines TRBV3-1 (or the pseudogene TRBV3-2) with TRBJ1-1; D is unresolved. CDR3 nucleotide sequence: TGTGCCAGCAGCCCCTTTTCACCATTTGTGAGGACTGAAGCTTTCTTT. It encodes CASSPFSPFVRTEAFF.